This record looks at one T cell receptor (beta chain) sequence and its context. Its antigen remains unidentified. Investigators sorted PBMCs to obtain both CD4+ and CD8+ T cells. This entry is derived from a study of CD8+ T cells in alopecia areata. Study results and limitations: TCR sharing was clearer in mice than between patients, perhaps partly owing to patient HLA diversity. Lesional scalp exceeded normal scalp in clonality, especially in alopecia totalis/universalis.

As the sequencing template, cDNA was produced by extracting RNA and reverse transcribing it. The repertoire was sequenced with immunoSEQ multiplex PCR; TCRdb's copy has only in-frame clones and lacks some. The sample includes over 150,000 clones, around 50% of them seen just once. This receptor was taken from a human donor in good health. Source material: CD8+ T cells sorted from blood.

CDR3 in amino acids: CASSGQGDNSPLHF. The CDR3, as DNA: TGTGCCAGTAGTGGGCAGGGAGATAATTCACCCCTCCACTTT. The J gene is TRBJ1-6, the V gene TRBV19, with a weak D call TRBD1 (5 bases). The CDR3 spans 14 residues. Per the germline V gene, CDR1 is LNHDA and CDR2 is SQIVND (reference sequence). Trimming removed 5 bases at V and 5 bases at J, with 10 bases between.